The clone carrying this TCR beta chain was observed once. Repertoires were generated with immunoSEQ multiplex PCR, while TCRdb's copy carries only in-frame clones and drops some. The table lists about 97,000 clones, roughly nine tenths of them singletons. The sample is drawn from a study of blood T cell repertoires in COVID-19. The CDR3 is 16 amino acids. Trimming at V came to 4 bases and at J to 5 bases, leaving 11 bases not matched to a gene. Germline CDR1 reads SGHDT; CDR2 reads YYEEEE. The TCR sequence derives from a man in his forties or fifties with acute or convalescent COVID-19. The source material was peripheral blood. The chain carries TRBV5-6 and TRBJ1-3; TRBD1 agrees at 8 bases. The DNA of the CDR3 is TGTGCCAGCAGCCAAACACAGGGGGTTAGGAGAAACACCATATATTTT. Amino acid sequence: CASSQTQGVRRNTIYF.